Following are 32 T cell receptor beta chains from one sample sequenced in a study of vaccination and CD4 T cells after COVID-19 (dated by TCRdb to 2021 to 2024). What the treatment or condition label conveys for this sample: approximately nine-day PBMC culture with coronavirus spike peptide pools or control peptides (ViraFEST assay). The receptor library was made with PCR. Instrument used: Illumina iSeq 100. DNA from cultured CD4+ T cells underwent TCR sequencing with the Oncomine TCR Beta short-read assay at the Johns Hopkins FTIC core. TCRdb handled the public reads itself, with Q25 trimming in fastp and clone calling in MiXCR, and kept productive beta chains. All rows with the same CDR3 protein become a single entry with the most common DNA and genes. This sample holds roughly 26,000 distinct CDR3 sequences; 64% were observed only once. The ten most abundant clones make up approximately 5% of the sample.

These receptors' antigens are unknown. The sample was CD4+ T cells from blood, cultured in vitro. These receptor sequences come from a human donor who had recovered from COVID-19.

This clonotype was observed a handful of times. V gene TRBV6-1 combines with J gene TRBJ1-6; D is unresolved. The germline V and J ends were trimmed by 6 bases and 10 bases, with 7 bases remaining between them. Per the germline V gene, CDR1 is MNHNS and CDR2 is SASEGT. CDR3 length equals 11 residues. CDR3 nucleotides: TGTGCCAGCAGGTCGGGATCACCCCTCCACTTT. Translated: CASRSGSPLHF.

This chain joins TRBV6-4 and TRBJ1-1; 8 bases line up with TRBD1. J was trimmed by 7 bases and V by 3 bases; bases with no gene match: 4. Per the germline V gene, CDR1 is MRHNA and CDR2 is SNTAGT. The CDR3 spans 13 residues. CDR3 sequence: CASSESTGVEAFF. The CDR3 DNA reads TGTGCCAGCAGTGAGTCGACAGGGGTTGAAGCTTTCTTT.

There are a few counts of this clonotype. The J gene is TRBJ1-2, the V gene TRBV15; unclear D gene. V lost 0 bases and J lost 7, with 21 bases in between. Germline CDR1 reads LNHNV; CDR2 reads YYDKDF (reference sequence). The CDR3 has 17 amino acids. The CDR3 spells CATSRDVSRVVGGGYTF. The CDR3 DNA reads TGTGCCACCAGCAGAGATGTTTCACGGGTGGTTGGCGGTGGCTACACCTTC.

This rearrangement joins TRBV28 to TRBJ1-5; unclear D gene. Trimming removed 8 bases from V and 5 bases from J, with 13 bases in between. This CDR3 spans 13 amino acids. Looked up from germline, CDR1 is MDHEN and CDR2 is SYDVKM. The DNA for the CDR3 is TGTGCCAGCGGGTTGGGTAATTATCAGCCCCAGCATTTT. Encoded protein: CASGLGNYQPQHF.

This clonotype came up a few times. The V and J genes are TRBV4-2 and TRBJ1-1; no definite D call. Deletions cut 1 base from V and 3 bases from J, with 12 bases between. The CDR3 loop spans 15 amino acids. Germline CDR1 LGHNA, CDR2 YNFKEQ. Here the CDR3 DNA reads TGTGCCAGCAGCCAAGGTATGGGCACGGACACTGAAGCTTTCTTT. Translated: CASSQGMGTDTEAFF.

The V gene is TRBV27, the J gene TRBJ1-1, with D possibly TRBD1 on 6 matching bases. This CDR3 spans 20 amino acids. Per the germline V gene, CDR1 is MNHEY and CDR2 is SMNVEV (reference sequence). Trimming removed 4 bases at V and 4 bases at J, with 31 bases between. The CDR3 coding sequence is TGTGCCAGCAGTTCTGCGGGGGCGCGGAAGGGAGGACTGAGGGGCACTGAAGCTTTCTTT. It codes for CASSSAGARKGGLRGTEAFF.

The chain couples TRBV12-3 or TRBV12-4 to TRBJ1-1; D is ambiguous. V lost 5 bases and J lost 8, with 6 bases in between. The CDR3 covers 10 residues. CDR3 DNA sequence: TGTGCCAGCAGTCGAACGGAAGCTTTCTTT. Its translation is CASSRTEAFF.

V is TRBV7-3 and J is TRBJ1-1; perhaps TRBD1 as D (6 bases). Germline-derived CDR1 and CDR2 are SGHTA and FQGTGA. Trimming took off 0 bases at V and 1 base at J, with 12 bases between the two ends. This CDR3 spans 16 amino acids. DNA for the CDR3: TGTGCCAGCAGCTTAACGGGGGCAGTGGGGAACACTGAAGCTTTCTTT. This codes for CASSLTGAVGNTEAFF.

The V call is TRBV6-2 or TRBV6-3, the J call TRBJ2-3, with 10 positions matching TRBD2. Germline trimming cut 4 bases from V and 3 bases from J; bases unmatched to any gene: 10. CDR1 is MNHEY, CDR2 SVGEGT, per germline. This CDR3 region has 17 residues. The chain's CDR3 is CASSSSGLAARTDTQYF. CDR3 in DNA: TGTGCCAGCAGTTCCTCTGGACTAGCGGCTCGAACAGATACGCAGTATTTT.

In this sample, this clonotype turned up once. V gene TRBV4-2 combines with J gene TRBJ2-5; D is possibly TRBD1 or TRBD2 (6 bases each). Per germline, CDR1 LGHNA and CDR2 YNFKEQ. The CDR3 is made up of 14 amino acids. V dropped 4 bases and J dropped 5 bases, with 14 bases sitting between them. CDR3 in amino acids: CASSRTSGGETQYF. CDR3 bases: TGTGCCAGCAGCCGGACTTCCGGGGGCGAGACCCAGTACTTC.

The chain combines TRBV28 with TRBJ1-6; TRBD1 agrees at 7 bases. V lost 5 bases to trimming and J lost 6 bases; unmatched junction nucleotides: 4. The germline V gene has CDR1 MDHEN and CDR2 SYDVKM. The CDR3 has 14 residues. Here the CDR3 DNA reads TGTGCCAGCAGTCCGACAGGGATTAATTCACCCCTCCACTTT. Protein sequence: CASSPTGINSPLHF.

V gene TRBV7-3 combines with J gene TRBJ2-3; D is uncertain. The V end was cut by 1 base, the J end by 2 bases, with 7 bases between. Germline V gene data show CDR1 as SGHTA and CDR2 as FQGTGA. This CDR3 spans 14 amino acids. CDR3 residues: CASSLRWDTDTQYF. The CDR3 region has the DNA TGTGCCAGCAGCTTAAGGTGGGACACAGATACGCAGTATTTT.

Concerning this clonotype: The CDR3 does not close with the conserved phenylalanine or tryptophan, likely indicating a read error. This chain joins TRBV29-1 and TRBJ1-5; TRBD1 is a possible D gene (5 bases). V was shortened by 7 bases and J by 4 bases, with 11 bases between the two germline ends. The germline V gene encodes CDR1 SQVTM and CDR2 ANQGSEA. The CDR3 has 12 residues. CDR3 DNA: TGCAGCGGGGGTGACAGAAATCAGCCCCAGCATCTT. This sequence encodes CSGGDRNQPQHL.

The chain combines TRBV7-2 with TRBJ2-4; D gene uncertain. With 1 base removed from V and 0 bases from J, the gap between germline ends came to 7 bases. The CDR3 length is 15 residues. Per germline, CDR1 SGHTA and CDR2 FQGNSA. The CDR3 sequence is CASSLGAVAKNIQYF. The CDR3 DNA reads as TGTGCCAGCAGCTTAGGCGCAGTAGCCAAAAACATTCAGTACTTC.

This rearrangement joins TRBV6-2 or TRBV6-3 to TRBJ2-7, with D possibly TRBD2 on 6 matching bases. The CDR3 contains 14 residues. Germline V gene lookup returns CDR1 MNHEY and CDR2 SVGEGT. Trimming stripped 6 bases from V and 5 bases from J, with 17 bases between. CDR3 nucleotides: TGTGCCAGCAGCCGGGGACTCGTGGGGGACGAGCAGTACTTC. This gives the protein CASSRGLVGDEQYF.

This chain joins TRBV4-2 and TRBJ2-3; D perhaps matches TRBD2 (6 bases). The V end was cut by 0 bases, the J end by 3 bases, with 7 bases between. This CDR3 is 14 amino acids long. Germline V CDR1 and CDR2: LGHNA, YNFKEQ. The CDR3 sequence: CASSQDGRTDTQYF. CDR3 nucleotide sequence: TGTGCCAGCAGCCAAGATGGGAGGACAGATACGCAGTATTTT.

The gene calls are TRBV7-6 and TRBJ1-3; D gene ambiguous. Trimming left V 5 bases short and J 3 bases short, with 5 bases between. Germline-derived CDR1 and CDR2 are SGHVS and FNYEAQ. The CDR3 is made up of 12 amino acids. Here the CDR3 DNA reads TGTGCCAGCAGCCTAGGTGGAAACACCATATATTTT. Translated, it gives CASSLGGNTIYF.

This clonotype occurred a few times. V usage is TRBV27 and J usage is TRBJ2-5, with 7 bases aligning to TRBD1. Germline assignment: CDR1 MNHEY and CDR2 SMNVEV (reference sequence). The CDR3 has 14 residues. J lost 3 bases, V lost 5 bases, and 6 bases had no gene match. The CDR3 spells CASSTQGIEETQYF. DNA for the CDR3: TGTGCCAGCAGTACACAGGGGATCGAAGAGACCCAGTACTTC.

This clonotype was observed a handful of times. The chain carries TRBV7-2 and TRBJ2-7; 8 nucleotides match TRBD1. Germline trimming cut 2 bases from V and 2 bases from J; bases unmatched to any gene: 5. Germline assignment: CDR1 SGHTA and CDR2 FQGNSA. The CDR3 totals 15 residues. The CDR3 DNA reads TGTGCCAGCAGCTTAAGTCAGGGGGCGCCCTACGAGCAGTACTTC. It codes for CASSLSQGAPYEQYF.

The CDR3 protein is CASSLAGGGSGNTIYF. The DNA for the CDR3 is TGTGCCAGCAGCTTAGCAGGGGGAGGCTCTGGAAACACCATATATTTT. The chain is built from TRBV7-9 and TRBJ1-3, with a tentative D call TRBD1 (6 bases). The CDR3 is 16 residues long. Germline lookup yields CDR1 SEHNR and CDR2 FQNEAQ (reference sequence). V lost 0 bases, J lost 0 bases, and 9 bases lay in between.

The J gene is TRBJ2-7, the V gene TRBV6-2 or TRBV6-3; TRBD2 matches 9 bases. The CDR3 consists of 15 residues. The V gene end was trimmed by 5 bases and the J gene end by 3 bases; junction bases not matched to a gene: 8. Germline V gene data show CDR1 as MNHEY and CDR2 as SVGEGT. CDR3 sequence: CASSRGSGSSYEQYF. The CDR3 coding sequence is TGTGCCAGCAGTAGGGGTAGCGGGAGTAGCTACGAGCAGTACTTC.

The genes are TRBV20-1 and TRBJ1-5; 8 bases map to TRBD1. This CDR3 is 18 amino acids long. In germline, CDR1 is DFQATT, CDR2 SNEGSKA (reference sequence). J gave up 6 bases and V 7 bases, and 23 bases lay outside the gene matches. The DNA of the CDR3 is TGCAGTGTGGCCGATCTCCGGACAGGGCGTAGACGGGGTCAGCCCCAGCATTTT. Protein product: CSVADLRTGRRRGQPQHF.

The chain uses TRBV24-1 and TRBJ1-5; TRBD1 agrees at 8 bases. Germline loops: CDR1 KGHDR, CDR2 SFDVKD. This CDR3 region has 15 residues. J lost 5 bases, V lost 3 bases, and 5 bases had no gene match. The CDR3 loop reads CATSDGSGGYQPQHF. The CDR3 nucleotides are TGTGCCACCAGTGATGGATCAGGGGGCTATCAGCCCCAGCATTTT.

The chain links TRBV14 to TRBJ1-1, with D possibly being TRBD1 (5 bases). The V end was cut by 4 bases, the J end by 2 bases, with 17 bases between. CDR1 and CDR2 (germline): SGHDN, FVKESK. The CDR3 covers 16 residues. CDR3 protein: CASSRLSTGSNTEAFF. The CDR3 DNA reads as TGTGCCAGCAGCCGCTTATCAACAGGATCCAACACTGAAGCTTTCTTT.

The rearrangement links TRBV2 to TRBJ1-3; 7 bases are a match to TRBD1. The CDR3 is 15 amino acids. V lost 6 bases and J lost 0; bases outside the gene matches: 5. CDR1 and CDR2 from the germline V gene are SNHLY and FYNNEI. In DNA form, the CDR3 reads TGTGCCAGCAGCCTACAGGGGCACTCTGGAAACACCATATATTTT. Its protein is CASSLQGHSGNTIYF.

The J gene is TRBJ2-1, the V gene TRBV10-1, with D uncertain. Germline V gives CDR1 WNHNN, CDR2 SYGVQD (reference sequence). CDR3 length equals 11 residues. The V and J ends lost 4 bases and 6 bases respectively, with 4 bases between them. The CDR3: CASSAINEQFF. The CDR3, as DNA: TGCGCCAGCAGTGCGATCAATGAGCAGTTCTTC.

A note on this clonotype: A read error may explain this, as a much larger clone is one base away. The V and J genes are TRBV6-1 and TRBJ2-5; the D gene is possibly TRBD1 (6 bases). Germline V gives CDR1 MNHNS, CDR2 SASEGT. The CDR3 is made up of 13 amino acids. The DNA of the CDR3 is TGTGCCGGCAGTCCAGGGGTCAGGGAGACCCAGTACTTC. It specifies CAGSPGVRETQYF.

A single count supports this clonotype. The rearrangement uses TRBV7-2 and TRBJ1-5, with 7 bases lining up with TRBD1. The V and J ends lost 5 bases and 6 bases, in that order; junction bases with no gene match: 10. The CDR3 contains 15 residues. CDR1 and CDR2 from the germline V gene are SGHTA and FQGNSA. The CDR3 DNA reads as TGTGCCAGCAGCGTCGACAGGGCAGGTTCTCAGCCCCAGCATTTT. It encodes CASSVDRAGSQPQHF.

The CDR3 nucleotides read TGTGCCAGTAGGTCAGGGCTAGCGGGAGCCAATGAGCAGTTCTTC. Translation gives CASRSGLAGANEQFF. J is TRBJ2-1 and V is TRBV19; 10 bases are shared with TRBD2. The CDR3 length is 15 residues. The germline V gene has CDR1 LNHDA and CDR2 SQIVND (reference sequence). V shed 6 bases, J shed 6 bases, and the junction held 8 bases outside the gene matches.

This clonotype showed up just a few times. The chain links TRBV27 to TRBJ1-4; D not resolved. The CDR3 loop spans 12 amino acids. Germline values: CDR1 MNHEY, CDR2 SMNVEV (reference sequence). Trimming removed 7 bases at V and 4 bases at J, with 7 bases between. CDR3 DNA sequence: TGTGCCAGCATATACAGTAATGAAAAACTGTTTTTT. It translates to CASIYSNEKLFF.

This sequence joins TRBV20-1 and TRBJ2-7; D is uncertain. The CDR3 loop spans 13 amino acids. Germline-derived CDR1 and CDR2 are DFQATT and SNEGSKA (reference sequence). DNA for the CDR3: TGCAGAGGCCGGGCAGCCCGAACCTACGAGCAGTACTTC. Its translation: CRGRAARTYEQYF.

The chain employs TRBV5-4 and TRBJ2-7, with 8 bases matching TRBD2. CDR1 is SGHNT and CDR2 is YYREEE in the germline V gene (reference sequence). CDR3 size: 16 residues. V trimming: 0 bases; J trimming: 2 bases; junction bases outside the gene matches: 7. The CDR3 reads CASSLGAGGSAYEQYF. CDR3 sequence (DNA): TGTGCCAGCAGCTTGGGGGCGGGAGGCTCCGCCTACGAGCAGTACTTC.